What follows describes a single TCR beta chain. Antigen unknown. With 60 Vbeta and 13 Jbeta primers, the PCR was carried out. Source study methods: An analysis performed later counted 72 million or so unique TCR beta chains (roughly 11 million of them shared). Sequencing used immunoSEQ multiplex PCR; TCRdb keeps in-frame clones, though not all of them. V, J and clone size derive from that table, while D and trimming were established from the DNA sequence. The sample holds around 200,000 clones, around 70% seen once. CDR3 length equals 13 residues. Germline values: CDR1 MGHRA, CDR2 YSYEKL. V was trimmed by 4 bases and J by 4 bases, leaving 11 bases between them. These data belong to a study of cytomegalovirus exposure and HLA in healthy donors. At the level of the study: Assignment to the Caucasian-associated ancestry cluster applied to more than 75% of the roughly 410 genotyped donors. Study-level results: Listed as cytomegalovirus-associated were over 150 TCR beta chains.

The chain employs TRBV4-1 and TRBJ2-7; D not resolved. The sample comprised PBMCs. The clonotype comes from a man between 40 and 49 years old in good health and CMV-seropositive. This CDR3 reads CASSPIQTYEQYF. For the CDR3, the DNA is TGCGCCAGCAGCCCTATCCAGACATACGAGCAGTACTTC.